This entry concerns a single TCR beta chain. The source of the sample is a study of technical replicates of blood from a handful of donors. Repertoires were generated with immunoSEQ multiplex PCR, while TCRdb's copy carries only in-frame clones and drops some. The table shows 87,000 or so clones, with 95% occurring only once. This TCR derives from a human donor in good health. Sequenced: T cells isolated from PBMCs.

This CDR3 reads CASSAPGQGLYEQYF. CDR3 in DNA: TGCGCCAGCAGCGCTCCGGGACAGGGGCTCTACGAGCAGTACTTC. V gene TRBV4-1 combines with J gene TRBJ2-7, with 10 bases matching TRBD1. J was trimmed by 3 bases and V by 5 bases; bases with no gene match: 7. This CDR3 comprises 15 residues. Germline-derived CDR1 and CDR2 are MGHRA and YSYEKL.